Shown below are 22 T cell receptor beta chains from a single sample sequenced in a study of cytomegalovirus exposure and HLA in healthy donors. Measured with immunoSEQ multiplex PCR; TCRdb has only the in-frame clones, and not every one. The sample includes 150,000 to 250,000 clones, approximately 80% of them seen just once. The specimen sequenced was PBMCs. All receptors come from a young woman in good health and CMV-seropositive.

This clone appeared a single time. The chain carries TRBV28 and TRBJ1-2; 7 bases match TRBD1. CDR1 and CDR2 from the germline V gene are MDHEN and SYDVKM. This CDR3 region has 15 residues. Trimming at V came to 6 bases and at J to 4 bases, leaving 11 bases not matched to a gene. The DNA of the CDR3 is TGTGCCAGCAGCCCGGTGCGAGGGGGCCTCTATGGCTACACCTTC. This translates into CASSPVRGGLYGYTF.

Only a few counts were recorded for this clone. J is TRBJ1-2 and V is TRBV6-5; D not resolved. Per germline, CDR1 MNHEY and CDR2 SVGAGI. There are 14 residues in the CDR3. Trimming took 4 bases from V and 8 from J, leaving 17 bases between them. CDR3 in DNA: TGTGCCAGCAGTTTCTCTCCACAGTCGTTGGGCTACACCTTC. Protein: CASSFSPQSLGYTF.

The V and J genes are TRBV4-1 and TRBJ2-7; 8 positions match TRBD1. This CDR3 is built from 14 residues. The V gene end was trimmed by 4 bases and the J gene end by 0 bases; junction bases not matched to a gene: 2. Looked up from germline, CDR1 is MGHRA and CDR2 is YSYEKL. CDR3 residues: CASSPGTGSYEQYF. The CDR3 DNA reads TGCGCCAGCAGCCCGGGGACAGGCTCCTACGAGCAGTACTTC.

This clone was found a few times. This sequence joins TRBV6-5 and TRBJ1-2; D is undetermined. V shed 2 bases and J shed 8 bases, with 12 bases lying between them. This CDR3 spans 13 amino acids. Germline CDR1 and CDR2: MNHEY and SVGAGI. The CDR3 spells CASSYAPPGGYTF. CDR3 in DNA: TGTGCCAGCAGTTACGCCCCACCGGGGGGCTACACCTTC.

The chain links TRBV5-1 to TRBJ2-2, with 9 bases identical to TRBD1. V was clipped by 3 bases and J by 6 bases; unmatched bases: 6. CDR1 is SGHRS and CDR2 is YFSETQ in the germline V gene. This CDR3 contains 15 residues. CDR3: CASSWGQGSSGELFF. Here the CDR3 DNA reads TGCGCCAGCAGCTGGGGACAGGGATCTTCCGGGGAGCTGTTTTTT.

The V and J genes are TRBV5-1 and TRBJ2-7; 8 bases align to TRBD1. The junction had 7 bases not matched to a gene; V was cut back by 1 base and J by 7 bases. Germline assignment: CDR1 SGHRS and CDR2 YFSETQ. This CDR3 has 14 amino acids. As DNA, the CDR3 is TGCGCCAGCAGCTTGAGGACAGGGAGCAGGGAGCAGTACTTC. As protein: CASSLRTGSREQYF. Using reference TRBV5-1 and TRBJ2-7 for the parts outside the CDR3, the full variable domain is KAGVTQTPRYLIKTRGQQVTLSCSPISGHRSVSWYQQTPGQGLQFLFEYFSETQRNKGNFPGRFSGRQFSNSRSEMNVSTLELGDSALYLCASSLRTGSREQYFGPGTRLTVT.

The J gene is TRBJ1-5, the V gene TRBV2; D ambiguous. Germline V gives CDR1 SNHLY, CDR2 FYNNEI. The CDR3 consists of 14 residues. The V end lost 6 bases, the J end lost 5 bases, and 14 bases lay between the germline ends. This CDR3 is CASREMNWDQPQHF. The DNA for the CDR3 is TGTGCCAGCAGGGAGATGAACTGGGATCAGCCCCAGCATTTT. Based on the CDR3 plus reference TRBV2 and TRBJ1-5, the full variable domain is EPEVTQTPSHQVTQMGQEVILRCVPISNHLYFYWYRQILGQKVEFLVSFYNNEISEKSEIFDDQFSVERPDGSNFTLKIRSTKLEDSAMYFCASREMNWDQPQHFGDGTRLSIL.

The chain joins TRBV25-1 to TRBJ1-1; no definite D call. Germline V gives CDR1 MGHDK, CDR2 SYGVNS. Trimming removed 6 bases from V and 4 bases from J, with 6 bases in between. The CDR3 runs to 11 residues. CDR3 coding DNA: TGTGCCAGCAGGCACGGCACTGAAGCTTTCTTT. Translating gives CASRHGTEAFF.

The J gene is TRBJ2-7, the V gene TRBV12-5, with 7 bases matching TRBD1. Germline V gene lookup returns CDR1 LGHNT and CDR2 FRNRAP. V shed 5 bases and J 1 base; nucleotides not matched to a gene: 2. The CDR3 loop spans 13 amino acids. CDR3 in amino acids: CASGRTGSYEQYF. CDR3 sequence (DNA): TGTGCTAGTGGTAGGACAGGATCCTACGAGCAGTACTTC.

The V call is TRBV30, the J call TRBJ2-5; 15 nucleotides match TRBD2. V was pared by 4 bases and J by 5 bases, with 2 bases of the junction left unmatched. Per the germline V gene, CDR1 is GTSNPN and CDR2 is SVGIG (reference sequence). The CDR3 length is 14 residues. In DNA form, the CDR3 reads TGTGCCTGGACCGGGACTAGCGGGAGGGAGACCCAGTACTTC. It translates to CAWTGTSGRETQYF.

V is TRBV28 and J is TRBJ1-5; D call uncertain. V was trimmed by 4 bases and J by 8 bases, leaving 9 bases between them. The V gene's germline CDR1 is MDHEN and CDR2 SYDVKM. The CDR3 loop spans 12 amino acids. The CDR3 here is CASSSPPEPQHF. CDR3 coding DNA: TGTGCCAGCAGTTCGCCGCCGGAGCCCCAGCATTTT.

This clone was counted a single time. The chain couples TRBV30 to TRBJ1-2, with TRBD1 identical over 9 bases. The CDR3 loop spans 14 amino acids. The V gene end was trimmed by 6 bases and the J gene end by 7 bases; junction bases not matched to a gene: 12. Per the germline V gene, CDR1 is GTSNPN and CDR2 is SVGIG (reference sequence). Here the CDR3 reads CACRDRALSSGYTF. Here the CDR3 DNA reads TGTGCCTGCCGGGACAGGGCGTTATCTTCTGGCTACACCTTC.

This chain uses TRBV12-5 with TRBJ2-5; a possible D gene is TRBD1 (6 bases). CDR1 and CDR2 (germline): LGHNT, FRNRAP. CDR3 length equals 15 residues. The V and J ends lost 2 bases and 5 bases respectively, with 15 bases between them. DNA for the CDR3: TGTGCTAGTGGTTTGCCGGAGACAGGACCGGAGACCCAGTACTTC. Encoded protein: CASGLPETGPETQYF.

The rearrangement uses TRBV5-6 and TRBJ2-5; 8 positions match TRBD1. Germline CDR1 is SGHDT and CDR2 is YYEEEE. The CDR3 spans 14 residues. The J segment lost 3 bases and the V segment lost 5 bases, leaving 6 bases of the junction unmatched. For the CDR3, the DNA is TGTGCCAGCAGGCCGACAGGGGCGAAAGAGACCCAGTACTTC. Translating it yields CASRPTGAKETQYF.

V usage is TRBV7-2 and J usage is TRBJ2-1; 8 bases line up with TRBD2. In germline, CDR1 is SGHTA, CDR2 FQGNSA. J lost 1 base, V lost 3 bases, and 8 bases had no gene match. There are 17 residues in the CDR3. CDR3 DNA sequence: TGTGCCAGCAGCTTTGGTTGGACTAGCTCATCCTACAATGAGCAGTTCTTC. Translation: CASSFGWTSSSYNEQFF.

This clone came up a few times. The rearrangement joins TRBV30 to TRBJ1-5, with 7 bases identical to TRBD1. After removal of 2 bases from V and 7 bases from J, the junction contained 11 bases not matched to a gene. CDR1 and CDR2 (germline): GTSNPN, SVGIG (reference sequence). The CDR3 length is 15 residues. CDR3 residues: CAWSHQGGFEQPQHF. The CDR3 DNA follows: TGTGCCTGGAGTCATCAGGGGGGTTTTGAGCAGCCCCAGCATTTT.

The gene calls are TRBV11-2 and TRBJ2-2; D unresolved. V lost 3 bases to trimming and J lost 6 bases, with 8 bases between them. This CDR3 has 13 residues. Looked up from germline, CDR1 is SGHAT and CDR2 is FQNNGV. The CDR3 spells CASSFLVPGELFF. The CDR3 coding sequence is TGTGCCAGCAGCTTTTTAGTCCCCGGGGAGCTGTTTTTT. Based on the CDR3 plus reference TRBV11-2 and TRBJ2-2, the full variable domain is EAGVAQSPRYKIIEKRQSVAFWCNPISGHATLYWYQQILGQGPKLLIQFQNNGVVDDSQLPKDRFSAERLKGVDSTLKIQPAKLEDSAVYLCASSFLVPGELFFGEGSRLTVL.

The chain links TRBV30 to TRBJ2-7; TRBD2 matches at 8 bases. Germline V lookup: CDR1 GTSNPN, CDR2 SVGIG (reference sequence). The CDR3 consists of 14 residues. Losses at the gene ends were 8 bases for V and 3 bases for J; bases not matched to a gene: 12. CDR3 DNA: TGTGCCGGGCTAGGGCTAGCGGGTAACTACGAGCAGTACTTC. Its translation is CAGLGLAGNYEQYF.

This clone was observed a few times. The rearrangement links TRBV5-1 to TRBJ2-4, with unresolved D. Germline V CDR1 and CDR2: SGHRS, YFSETQ. V shed 0 bases and J shed 0 bases, with 4 bases lying between them. CDR3 size: 14 residues. This CDR3 is CASSLGVAKNIQYF. The CDR3 DNA reads as TGCGCCAGCAGCTTGGGAGTAGCCAAAAACATTCAGTACTTC.

The chain uses TRBV14 and TRBJ2-5, with D possibly being TRBD1 (6 bases). V was shortened by 4 bases and J by 5 bases, with 17 bases between the two germline ends. CDR3 length: 15 residues. Looked up from germline, CDR1 is SGHDN and CDR2 is FVKESK. The CDR3: CASSPMRKGGETQYF. CDR3 DNA sequence: TGTGCCAGCAGCCCGATGCGTAAAGGGGGTGAGACCCAGTACTTC.

The chain employs TRBV19 and TRBJ1-2; D is undetermined. The V and J ends lost 7 bases and 4 bases respectively, with 16 bases between them. From germline, CDR1 is LNHDA and CDR2 SQIVND (reference sequence). The CDR3 consists of 14 residues. CDR3 in amino acids: CASTPLAVSYGYTF. In DNA, the CDR3 is TGTGCCAGTACCCCCCTGGCAGTTTCCTATGGCTACACCTTC.

The chain combines TRBV5-1 with TRBJ1-5; a possible D gene is TRBD1 (6 bases). Germline values: CDR1 SGHRS, CDR2 YFSETQ. This CDR3 is built from 16 residues. Trimming removed 4 bases from V and 0 bases from J, with 14 bases in between. CDR3 protein: CASSGTDRYSNQPQHF. The CDR3 DNA reads TGCGCCAGCAGCGGAACCGACAGGTATAGCAATCAGCCCCAGCATTTT.